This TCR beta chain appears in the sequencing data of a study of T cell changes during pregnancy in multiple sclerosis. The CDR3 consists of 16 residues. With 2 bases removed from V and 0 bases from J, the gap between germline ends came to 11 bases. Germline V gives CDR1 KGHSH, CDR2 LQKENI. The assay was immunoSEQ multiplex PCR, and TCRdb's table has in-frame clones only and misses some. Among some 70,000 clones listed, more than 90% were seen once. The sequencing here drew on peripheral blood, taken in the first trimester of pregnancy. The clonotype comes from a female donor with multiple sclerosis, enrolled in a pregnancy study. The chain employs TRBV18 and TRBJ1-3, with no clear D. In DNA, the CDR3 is TGTGCCAGCTCACCAGACCGGGGAGTCTCTGGAAACACCATATATTTT. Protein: CASSPDRGVSGNTIYF.